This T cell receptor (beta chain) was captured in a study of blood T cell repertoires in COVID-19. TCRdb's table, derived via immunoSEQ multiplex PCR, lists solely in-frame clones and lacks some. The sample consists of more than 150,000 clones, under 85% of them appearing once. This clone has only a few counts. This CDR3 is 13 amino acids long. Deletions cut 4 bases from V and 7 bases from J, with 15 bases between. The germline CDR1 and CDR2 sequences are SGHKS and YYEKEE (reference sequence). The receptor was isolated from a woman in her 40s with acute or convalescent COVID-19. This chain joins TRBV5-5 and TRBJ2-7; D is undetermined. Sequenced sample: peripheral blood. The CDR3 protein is CASSRDTQVEQYF. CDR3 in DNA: TGTGCCAGCAGCCGAGACACGCAGGTGGAGCAGTACTTC.